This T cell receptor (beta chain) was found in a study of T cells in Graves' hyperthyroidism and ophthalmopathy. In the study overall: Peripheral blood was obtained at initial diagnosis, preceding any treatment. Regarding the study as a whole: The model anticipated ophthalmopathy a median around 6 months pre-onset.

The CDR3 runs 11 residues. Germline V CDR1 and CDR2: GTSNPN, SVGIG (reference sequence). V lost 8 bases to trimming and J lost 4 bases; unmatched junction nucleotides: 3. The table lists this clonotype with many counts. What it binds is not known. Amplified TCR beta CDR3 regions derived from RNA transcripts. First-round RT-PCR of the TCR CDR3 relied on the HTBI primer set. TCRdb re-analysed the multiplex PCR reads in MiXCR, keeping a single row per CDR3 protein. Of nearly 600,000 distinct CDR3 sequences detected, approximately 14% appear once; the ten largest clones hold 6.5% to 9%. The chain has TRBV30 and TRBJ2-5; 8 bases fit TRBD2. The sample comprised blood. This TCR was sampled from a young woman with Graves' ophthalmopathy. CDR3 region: CALGLAETQYF. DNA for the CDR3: TGTGCCCTTGGACTAGCAGAGACCCAGTACTTC.